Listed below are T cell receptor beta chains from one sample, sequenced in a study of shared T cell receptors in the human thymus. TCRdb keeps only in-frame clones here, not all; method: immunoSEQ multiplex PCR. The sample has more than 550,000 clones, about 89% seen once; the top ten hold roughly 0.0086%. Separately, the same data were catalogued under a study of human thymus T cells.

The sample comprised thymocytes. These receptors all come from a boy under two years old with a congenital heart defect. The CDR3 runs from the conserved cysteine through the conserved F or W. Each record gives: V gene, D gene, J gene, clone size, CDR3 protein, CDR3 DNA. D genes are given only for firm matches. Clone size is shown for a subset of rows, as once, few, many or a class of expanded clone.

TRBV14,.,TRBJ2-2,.,CASSQVAGHMNTGELFF,TGTGCCAGCAGCCAAGTTGCTGGGCATATGAACACCGGGGAGCTGTTTTTT
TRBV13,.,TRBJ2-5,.,CASSPLSGGAGQETQYF,TGTGCCAGCAGCCCCCTCTCGGGGGGCGCCGGCCAAGAGACCCAGTACTTC
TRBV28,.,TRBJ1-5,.,CASSFRGDGNQPQHF,TGTGCCAGCAGTTTTCGGGGGGATGGCAATCAGCCCCAGCATTTT
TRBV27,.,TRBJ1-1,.,CASGPRGGETEAFF,TGTGCCAGCGGACCTCGGGGAGGAGAGACTGAAGCTTTCTTT
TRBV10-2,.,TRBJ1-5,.,CASRAGMNQPQHF,TGCGCCAGCAGGGCAGGGATGAATCAGCCCCAGCATTTT
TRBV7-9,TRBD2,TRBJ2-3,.,CASSLPGPSGSLDTQYF,TGTGCCAGCAGCTTGCCCGGCCCTAGCGGGAGCTTAGATACGCAGTATTTT
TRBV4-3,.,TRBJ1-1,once,CASSQVVSGLNTEAFF,TGCGCCAGCAGCCAAGTCGTATCGGGATTGAACACTGAAGCTTTCTTT
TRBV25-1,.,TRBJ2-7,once,CASRQGYEQYF,TGTGCCAGCAGGCAGGGTTACGAGCAGTACTTC
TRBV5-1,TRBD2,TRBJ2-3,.,CASSNHRLAGESTDTQYF,TGCGCCAGCAGCAACCACCGACTAGCGGGGGAAAGCACAGATACGCAGTATTTT
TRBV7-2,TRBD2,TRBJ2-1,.,CASSSGLAGWGLLDEQFF,TGTGCCAGCAGCTCAGGACTAGCGGGGTGGGGGCTATTGGATGAGCAGTTCTTC
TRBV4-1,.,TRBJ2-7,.,CASSSNSYEQYF,TGCGCCAGCAGCTCTAACTCCTACGAGCAGTACTTC
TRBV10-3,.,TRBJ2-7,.,CAITPQGGPPIF,TGTGCCATCACGCCCCAGGGGGGTCCCCCCATCTTC
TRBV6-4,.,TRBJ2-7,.,CASSPRPQGGEQYF,TGTGCCAGCAGCCCGCGGCCCCAGGGAGGCGAGCAGTACTTC
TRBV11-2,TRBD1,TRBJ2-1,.,CASRSRDRAGEYNEQFF,TGTGCCAGCAGGTCTCGTGACAGGGCTGGGGAATACAATGAGCAGTTCTTC
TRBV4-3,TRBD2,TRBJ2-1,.,CASSQSAGTYNEQFF,TGCGCCAGCAGCCAATCAGCGGGAACCTACAATGAGCAGTTCTTC
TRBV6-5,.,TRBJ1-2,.,CASSPGLGNYGYTF,TGTGCCAGCAGCCCTGGACTGGGTAACTATGGCTACACCTTC
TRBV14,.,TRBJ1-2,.,CASSQASGGQDYGYTF,TGTGCCAGCAGCCAAGCCTCAGGAGGGCAAGACTATGGCTACACCTTC
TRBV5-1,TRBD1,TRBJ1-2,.,CASSFRDRYYGYTF,TGCGCCAGCAGCTTTCGGGACAGATACTATGGCTACACCTTC
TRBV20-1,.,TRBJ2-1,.,CSAIQGEQFF,TGCAGTGCAATACAGGGTGAGCAGTTCTTC
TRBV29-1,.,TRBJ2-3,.,CSVCIVHTQYF,TGCAGCGTCTGTATAGTACATACGCAGTATTTT
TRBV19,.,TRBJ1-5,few,CASSAQVYSNQPQHF,TGTGCCAGTAGTGCCCAGGTTTATAGCAATCAGCCCCAGCATTTT
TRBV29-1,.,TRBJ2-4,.,CSVGGRQSDPQNIQYF,TGCAGCGTCGGAGGGCGCCAAAGTGACCCTCAAAACATTCAGTACTTC
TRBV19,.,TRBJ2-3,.,CASSASTGNSTDTQYF,TGTGCCAGTAGTGCCTCCACAGGGAATAGCACAGATACGCAGTATTTT
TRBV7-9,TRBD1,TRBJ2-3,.,CASTQGDRVSSSSTDTQYF,TGTGCCAGCACCCAGGGGGACAGAGTCTCATCCTCTAGCACAGATACGCAGTATTTT
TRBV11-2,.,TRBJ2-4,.,CASSSGRSKNIQYF,TGTGCCAGCAGCTCGGGTAGAAGCAAAAACATTCAGTACTTC
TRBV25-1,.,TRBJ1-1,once,CASSGIQGRNTEAFF,TGTGCCAGCAGTGGCATCCAGGGCCGGAACACTGAAGCTTTCTTT
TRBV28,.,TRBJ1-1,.,CASSFDTPIVGTEAFF,TGTGCCAGCAGTTTTGACACCCCTATCGTGGGCACTGAAGCTTTCTTT
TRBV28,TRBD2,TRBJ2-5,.,CASSSLPVGGRAGTQYF,TGTGCCAGCAGTTCCCTCCCTGTGGGCGGGAGGGCCGGGACCCAGTACTTC
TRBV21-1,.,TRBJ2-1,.,CARGQGAYNEQFF,TGTGCCAGGGGACAGGGGGCATACAATGAGCAGTTCTTC
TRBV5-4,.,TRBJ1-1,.,CASSFLQGREAFF,TGTGCCAGCAGCTTCCTACAGGGACGAGAAGCTTTCTTT
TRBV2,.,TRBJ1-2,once,CASSVRQVVYGYTF,TGTGCCAGCAGTGTCCGACAGGTCGTTTATGGCTACACCTTC
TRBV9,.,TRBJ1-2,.,CASSVGQGFNYGYTF,TGTGCCAGCAGCGTAGGGCAGGGGTTTAACTATGGCTACACCTTC
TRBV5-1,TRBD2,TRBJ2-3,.,CASKAGGTDTQYF,TGCGCCAGCAAAGCGGGGGGGACAGATACGCAGTATTTT
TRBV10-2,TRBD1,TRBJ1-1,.,CASSKHRQGMNTEAFF,TGCGCCAGCAGTAAACATAGACAGGGGATGAACACTGAAGCTTTCTTT
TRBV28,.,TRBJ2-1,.,CASSRDSNSYNEQFF,TGTGCCAGCAGTAGAGACTCAAATTCCTACAATGAGCAGTTCTTC
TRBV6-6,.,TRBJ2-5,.,CASSYMPGQETQYF,TGTGCCAGCAGTTACATGCCGGGGCAAGAGACCCAGTACTTC
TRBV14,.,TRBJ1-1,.,CASRALGDTEAFF,TGTGCCAGCAGGGCCCTCGGGGACACTGAAGCTTTCTTT
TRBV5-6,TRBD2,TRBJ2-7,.,CASIPWGGAYEQYF,TGTGCCAGCATCCCCTGGGGAGGGGCTTACGAGCAGTACTTC
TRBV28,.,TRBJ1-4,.,CASSFAGYNEKLFF,TGTGCCAGCAGTTTCGCCGGGTATAATGAAAAACTGTTTTTT
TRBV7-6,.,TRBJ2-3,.,CASSLYYTDTQYF,TGTGCCAGCAGCTTATACTACACAGATACGCAGTATTTT
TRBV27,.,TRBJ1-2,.,CASSSGGLAYGYTF,TGTGCCAGCAGTTCCGGGGGGCTGGCATATGGCTACACCTTC
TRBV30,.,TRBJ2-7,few,CAWSPPPGDPRSYEQYF,TGTGCCTGGTCTCCACCGCCAGGGGACCCCCGCTCCTACGAGCAGTACTTC
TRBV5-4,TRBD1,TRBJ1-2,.,CASSFHGQGGTWGGYTF,TGTGCCAGCAGCTTCCATGGACAGGGGGGGACTTGGGGCGGCTACACCTTC
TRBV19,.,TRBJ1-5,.,CASRPREGNQPQHF,TGTGCCAGTAGACCCAGGGAGGGAAATCAGCCCCAGCATTTT
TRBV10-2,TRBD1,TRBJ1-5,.,CASSEAPGQGALGDQPQHF,TGCGCCAGCAGTGAGGCCCCGGGACAGGGTGCCCTTGGGGATCAGCCCCAGCATTTT
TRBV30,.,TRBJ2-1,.,CAWSVGQQGSVGYNEQFF,TGTGCCTGGAGTGTAGGACAGCAGGGGTCAGTGGGGTACAATGAGCAGTTCTTC
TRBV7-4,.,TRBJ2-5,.,CASSLAQGETQYF,TGTGCCAGCAGCTTAGCCCAGGGGGAGACCCAGTACTTC
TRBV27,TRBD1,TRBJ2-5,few,CASSCGTGQETQYF,TGTGCCAGCAGTTGCGGGACAGGCCAAGAGACCCAGTACTTC